The next 6 T cell receptor beta chains were all read from a single sample in a study of T-cell reconstitution after alpha-beta-depleted transplantation in children. Unique molecular identifiers were built into the TCRbeta library. TCRdb re-analysed the PCR reads in MiXCR, keeping a single row per CDR3 protein. In the table there are 200,000 to 250,000 distinct CDR3 sequences, around 9.5% of which are singletons. This sample comprised PBMCs from the stem cell graft donor, obtained from the stem cell graft. These receptors were collected from a human donor who donated a stem cell graft to a child with acute lymphoblastic leukemia.

Only a few counts were recorded for this clonotype. The chain uses TRBV20-1 and TRBJ2-5, with D possibly TRBD2 on 5 matching bases. Trimming cost V 6 bases and J 5 bases, with 16 bases left between them. The CDR3 covers 13 residues. In germline, CDR1 is DFQATT, CDR2 SNEGSKA (reference sequence). The CDR3 spells CSAMRDPGETQYF. In DNA form, the CDR3 reads TGCAGTGCCATGCGCGATCCGGGGGAGACCCAGTACTTC.

Many counts were recorded for this clonotype. The chain has TRBV6-2 or TRBV6-3 and TRBJ1-5; 7 nucleotides align to TRBD1. After removal of 6 bases from V and 3 bases from J, the junction contained 5 bases not matched to a gene. Germline values: CDR1 MNHEY, CDR2 SVGEGT. The CDR3 consists of 14 residues. The CDR3 DNA sequence: TGTGCCAGCAGAAGACAGGGCTACAATCAGCCCCAGCATTTT. As protein: CASRRQGYNQPQHF.

At least ten counts were recorded for this clonotype. V and J are TRBV6-5 and TRBJ1-2; no firm D call. CDR3 length: 13 residues. The V and J ends lost 0 bases and 8 bases respectively, with 10 bases between them. In germline, CDR1 is MNHEY, CDR2 SVGAGI. As DNA, the CDR3 is TGTGCCAGCAGTTACTCGTCAAACTCGGGCTACACCTTC. This codes for CASSYSSNSGYTF.

This clonotype occurred a few times. This chain uses TRBV7-2 with TRBJ1-1; D not certain. V shed 5 bases and J shed 1 base, with 14 bases lying between them. Looked up from germline, CDR1 is SGHTA and CDR2 is FQGNSA. The CDR3 is made up of 15 amino acids. The CDR3 here is CASSTPGRPNTEAFF. The CDR3 DNA is TGTGCCAGCAGCACTCCGGGGAGGCCGAACACTGAAGCTTTCTTT. Using reference TRBV7-2 and TRBJ1-1 for the parts outside the CDR3, the full variable domain is GAGVSQSPSNKVTEKGKDVELRCDPISGHTALYWYRQSLGQGLEFLIYFQGNSAPDKSGLPSDRFSAERTGGSVSTLTIQRTQQEDSAVYLCASSTPGRPNTEAFFGQGTRLTVV.

This sequence joins TRBV6-1 and TRBJ2-2, with no clear D. Germline loops: CDR1 MNHNS, CDR2 SASEGT. V was cut by 7 bases and J by 3 bases, with 18 bases left in between. The CDR3 runs to 16 residues. This CDR3 is CASTLTPTGHTGELFF. CDR3 DNA sequence: TGTGCCAGCACCTTGACACCAACCGGGCACACCGGGGAGCTGTTTTTT.

This clonotype was seen a handful of times. The chain is built from TRBV20-1 and TRBJ2-7; D not certain. V was trimmed by 6 bases and J by 1 base, leaving 13 bases between them. Germline CDR1 DFQATT, CDR2 SNEGSKA (reference sequence). The CDR3 consists of 13 residues. The CDR3 DNA reads as TGCAGTGCCCCGCTTCGGGCTTCCTACGAGCAGTACTTC. It is translated as CSAPLRASYEQYF.